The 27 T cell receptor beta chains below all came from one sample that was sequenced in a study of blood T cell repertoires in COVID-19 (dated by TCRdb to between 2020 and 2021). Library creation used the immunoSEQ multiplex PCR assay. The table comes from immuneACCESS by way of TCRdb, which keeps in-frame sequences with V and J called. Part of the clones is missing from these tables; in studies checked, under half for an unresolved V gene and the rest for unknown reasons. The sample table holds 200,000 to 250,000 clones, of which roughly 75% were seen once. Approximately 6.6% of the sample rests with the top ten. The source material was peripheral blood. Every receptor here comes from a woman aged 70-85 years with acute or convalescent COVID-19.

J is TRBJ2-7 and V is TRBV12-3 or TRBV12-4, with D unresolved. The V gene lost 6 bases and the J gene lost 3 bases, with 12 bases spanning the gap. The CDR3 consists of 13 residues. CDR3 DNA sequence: TGTGCCAGCAGCTCCGACTCCTACTACGAGCAGTACTTC. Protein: CASSSDSYYEQYF.

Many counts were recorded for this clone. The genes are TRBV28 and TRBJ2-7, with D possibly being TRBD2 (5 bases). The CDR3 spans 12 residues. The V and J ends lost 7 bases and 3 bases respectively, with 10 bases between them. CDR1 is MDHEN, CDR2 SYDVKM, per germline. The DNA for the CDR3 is TGTGCCAGCACGGCTGGACTCTACGAGCAGTACTTC. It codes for CASTAGLYEQYF.

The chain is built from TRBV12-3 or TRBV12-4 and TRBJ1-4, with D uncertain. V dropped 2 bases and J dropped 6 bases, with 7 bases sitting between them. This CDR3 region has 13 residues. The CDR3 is CASSLREDEKLFF. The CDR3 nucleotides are TGTGCCAGCAGTTTAAGGGAGGATGAAAAACTGTTTTTT.

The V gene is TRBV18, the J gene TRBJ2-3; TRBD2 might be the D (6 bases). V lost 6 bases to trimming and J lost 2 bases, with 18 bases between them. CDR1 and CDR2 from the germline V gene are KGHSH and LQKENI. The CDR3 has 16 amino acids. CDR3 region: CASSPLPGVATDTQYF. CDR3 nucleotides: TGTGCCAGCTCGCCCCTCCCGGGGGTGGCCACAGATACGCAGTATTTT.

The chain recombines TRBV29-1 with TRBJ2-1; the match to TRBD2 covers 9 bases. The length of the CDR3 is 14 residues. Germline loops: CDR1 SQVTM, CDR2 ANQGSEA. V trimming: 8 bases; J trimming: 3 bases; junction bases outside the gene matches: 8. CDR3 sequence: CSIKRGVNYNEQFF. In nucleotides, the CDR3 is TGCAGCATCAAGCGGGGGGTAAACTACAATGAGCAGTTCTTC.

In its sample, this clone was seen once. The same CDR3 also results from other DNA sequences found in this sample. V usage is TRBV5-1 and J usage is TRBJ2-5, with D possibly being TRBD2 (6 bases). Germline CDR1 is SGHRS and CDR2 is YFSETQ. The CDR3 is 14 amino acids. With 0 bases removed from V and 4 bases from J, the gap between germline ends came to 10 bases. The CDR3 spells CASSLGRGGETQYF. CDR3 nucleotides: TGCGCCAGCAGCTTGGGCCGGGGAGGAGAGACCCAGTACTTC.

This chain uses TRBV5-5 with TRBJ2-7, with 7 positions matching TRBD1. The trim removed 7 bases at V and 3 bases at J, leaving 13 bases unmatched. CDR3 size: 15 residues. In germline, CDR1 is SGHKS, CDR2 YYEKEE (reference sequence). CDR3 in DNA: TGTGCCAGCTCGACAGGGCCAAGCCCCGACTACGAGCAGTACTTC. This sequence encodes CASSTGPSPDYEQYF.

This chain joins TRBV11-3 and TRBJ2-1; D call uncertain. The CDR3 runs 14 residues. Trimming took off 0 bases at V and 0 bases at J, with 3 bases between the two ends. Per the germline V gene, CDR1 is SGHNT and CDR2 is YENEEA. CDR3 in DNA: TGTGCCAGCAGCTTAGACAACTCCTACAATGAGCAGTTCTTC. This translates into CASSLDNSYNEQFF.

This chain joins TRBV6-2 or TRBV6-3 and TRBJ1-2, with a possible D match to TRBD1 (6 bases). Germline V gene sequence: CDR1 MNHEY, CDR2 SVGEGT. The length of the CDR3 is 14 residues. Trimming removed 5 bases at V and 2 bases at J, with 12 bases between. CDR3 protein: CASSPQGRNYGYTF. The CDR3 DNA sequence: TGTGCCAGCAGTCCCCAGGGGCGGAACTATGGCTACACCTTC.

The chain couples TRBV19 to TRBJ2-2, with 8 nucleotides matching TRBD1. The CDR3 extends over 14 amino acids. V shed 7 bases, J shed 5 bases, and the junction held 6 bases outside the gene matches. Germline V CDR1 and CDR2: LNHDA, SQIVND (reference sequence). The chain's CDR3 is CASTDRGGTGELFF. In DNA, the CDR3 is TGTGCCAGTACCGACAGGGGCGGGACCGGGGAGCTGTTTTTT. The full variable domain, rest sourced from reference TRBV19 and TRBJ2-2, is DGGITQSPKYLFRKEGQNVTLSCEQNLNHDAMYWYRQDPGQGLRLIYYSQIVNDFQKGDIAEGYSVSREKKESFPLTVTSAQKNPTAFYLCASTDRGGTGELFFGEGSRLTVL.

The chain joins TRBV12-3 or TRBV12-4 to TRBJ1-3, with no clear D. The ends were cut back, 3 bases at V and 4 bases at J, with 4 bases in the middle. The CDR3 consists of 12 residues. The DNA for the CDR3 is TGTGCCAGCAGTTTGAGGGGAAACACCATATATTTT. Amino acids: CASSLRGNTIYF.

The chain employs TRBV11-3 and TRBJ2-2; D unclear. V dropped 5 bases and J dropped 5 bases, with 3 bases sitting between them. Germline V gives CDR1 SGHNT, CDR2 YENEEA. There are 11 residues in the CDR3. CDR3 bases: TGTGCCAGCAGCCTGACCGGGGAGCTGTTTTTT. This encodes CASSLTGELFF.

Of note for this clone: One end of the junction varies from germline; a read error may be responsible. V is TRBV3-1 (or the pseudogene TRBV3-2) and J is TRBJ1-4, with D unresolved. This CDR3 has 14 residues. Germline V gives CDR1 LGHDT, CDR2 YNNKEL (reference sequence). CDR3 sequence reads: CATSRGGGNEKLFF. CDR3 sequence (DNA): TGTGCCACCAGCCGGGGTGGAGGGAATGAAAAACTGTTTTTT.

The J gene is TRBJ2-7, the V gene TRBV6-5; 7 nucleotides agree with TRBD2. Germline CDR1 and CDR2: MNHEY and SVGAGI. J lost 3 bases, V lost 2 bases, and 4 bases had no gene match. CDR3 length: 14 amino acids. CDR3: CASSYRGGSYEQYF. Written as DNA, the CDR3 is TGTGCCAGCAGTTACAGGGGAGGGAGCTACGAGCAGTACTTC.

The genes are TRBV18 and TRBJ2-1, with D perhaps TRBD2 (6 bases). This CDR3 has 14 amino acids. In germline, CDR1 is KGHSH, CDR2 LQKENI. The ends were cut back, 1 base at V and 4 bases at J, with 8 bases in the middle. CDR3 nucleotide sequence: TGTGCCAGCTCACCACAAGGGACTTACAATGAGCAGTTCTTC. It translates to CASSPQGTYNEQFF.

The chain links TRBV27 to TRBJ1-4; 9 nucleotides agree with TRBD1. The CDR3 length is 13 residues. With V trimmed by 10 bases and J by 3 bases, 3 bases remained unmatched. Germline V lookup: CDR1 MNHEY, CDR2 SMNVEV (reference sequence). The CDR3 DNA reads TGTGCCACACAGGGGGCTCCTAATGAAAAACTGTTTTTT. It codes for CATQGAPNEKLFF.

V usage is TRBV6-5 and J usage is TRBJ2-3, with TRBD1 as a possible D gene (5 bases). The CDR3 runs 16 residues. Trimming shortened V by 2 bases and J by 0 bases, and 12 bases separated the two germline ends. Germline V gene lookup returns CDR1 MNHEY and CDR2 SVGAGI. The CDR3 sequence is CASSYGALTSTDTQYF. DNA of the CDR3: TGTGCCAGCAGTTACGGGGCTCTAACTAGCACAGATACGCAGTATTTT.

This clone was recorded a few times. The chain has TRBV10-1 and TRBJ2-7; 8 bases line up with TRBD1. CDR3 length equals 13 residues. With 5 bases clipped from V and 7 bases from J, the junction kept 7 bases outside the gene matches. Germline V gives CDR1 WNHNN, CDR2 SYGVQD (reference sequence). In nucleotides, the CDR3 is TGCGCCAGCAGTCCCGGACAGGGCCGGGAGCAGTACTTC. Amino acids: CASSPGQGREQYF.

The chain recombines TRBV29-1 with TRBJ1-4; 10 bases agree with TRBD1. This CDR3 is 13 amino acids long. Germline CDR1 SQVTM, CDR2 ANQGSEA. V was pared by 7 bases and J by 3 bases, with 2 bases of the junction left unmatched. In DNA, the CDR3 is TGCAGCGCAGGGACAGGGGCTAATGAAAAACTGTTTTTT. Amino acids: CSAGTGANEKLFF. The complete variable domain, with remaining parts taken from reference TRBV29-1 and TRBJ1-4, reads SAVISQKPSRDICQRGTSLTIQCQVDSQVTMMFWYRQQPGQSLTLIATANQGSEATYESGFVIDKFPISRPNLTFSTLTVSNMSPEDSSIYLCSAGTGANEKLFFGSGTQLSVL.

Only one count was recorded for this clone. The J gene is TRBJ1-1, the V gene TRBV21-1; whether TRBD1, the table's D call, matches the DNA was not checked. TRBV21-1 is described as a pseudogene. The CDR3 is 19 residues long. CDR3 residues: CASSALPQTGGALDTEAFF. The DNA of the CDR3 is TGTGCCAGCAGCGCGCTGCCCCAGACAGGGGGTGCCCTCGACACTGAAGCTTTCTTT.

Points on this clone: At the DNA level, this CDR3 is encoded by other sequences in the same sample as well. Here the CDR3 DNA reads TGTGCCAGCAGGAGGACATCCACAGATACGCAGTATTTT. Its protein is CASRRTSTDTQYF. The genes are TRBV12-3 or TRBV12-4 and TRBJ2-3; D may be TRBD1 (5 bases). The CDR3 spans 13 residues. Trimming stripped 6 bases from V and 2 bases from J, with 9 bases between.

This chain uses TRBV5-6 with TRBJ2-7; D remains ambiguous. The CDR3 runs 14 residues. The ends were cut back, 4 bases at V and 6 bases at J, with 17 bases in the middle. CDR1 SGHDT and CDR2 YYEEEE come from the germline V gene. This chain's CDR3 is CASSPGSYAVEQYF. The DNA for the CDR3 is TGTGCCAGCAGCCCGGGTTCCTATGCGGTCGAGCAGTACTTC.

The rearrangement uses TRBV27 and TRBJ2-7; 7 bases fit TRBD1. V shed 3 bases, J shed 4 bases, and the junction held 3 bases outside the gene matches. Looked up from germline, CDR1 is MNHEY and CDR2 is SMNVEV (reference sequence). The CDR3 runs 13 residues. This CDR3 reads CASSFLTGYEQYF. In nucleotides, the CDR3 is TGTGCCAGCAGTTTCCTGACAGGGTACGAGCAGTACTTC.

DNA for the CDR3: TGTGCCAGCAGCGTGAACGCGCGTCTAGCGAATACCTACAATGAGCAGTTCTTC. As protein: CASSVNARLANTYNEQFF. The chain has TRBV11-2 and TRBJ2-1; possible D gene TRBD2, 6 bases. CDR3 length equals 18 residues. The germline CDR1 and CDR2 sequences are SGHAT and FQNNGV. The ends were cut back, 5 bases at V and 2 bases at J, with 22 bases in the middle.

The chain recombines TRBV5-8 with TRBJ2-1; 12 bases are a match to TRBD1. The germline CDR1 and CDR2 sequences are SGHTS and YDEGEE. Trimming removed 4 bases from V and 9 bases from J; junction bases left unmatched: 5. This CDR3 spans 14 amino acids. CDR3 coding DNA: TGTGCCAGCAGCAGGGACAGGGGGCGATCTGAGCAGTTCTTC. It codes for CASSRDRGRSEQFF.

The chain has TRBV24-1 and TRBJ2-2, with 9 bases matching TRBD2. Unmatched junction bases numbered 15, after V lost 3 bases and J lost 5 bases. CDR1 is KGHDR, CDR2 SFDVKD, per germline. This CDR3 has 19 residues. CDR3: CATSDKGWRGGPGTGELFF. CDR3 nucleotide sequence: TGTGCCACCAGTGATAAGGGCTGGCGGGGGGGCCCTGGGACCGGGGAGCTGTTTTTT.

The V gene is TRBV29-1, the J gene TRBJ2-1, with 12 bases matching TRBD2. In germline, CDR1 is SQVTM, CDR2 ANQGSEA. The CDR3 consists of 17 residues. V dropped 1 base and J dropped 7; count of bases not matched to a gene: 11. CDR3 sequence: CSVEGWLAGGPWNEQFF. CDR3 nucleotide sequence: TGCAGCGTTGAAGGTTGGCTAGCGGGGGGGCCGTGGAATGAGCAGTTCTTC.